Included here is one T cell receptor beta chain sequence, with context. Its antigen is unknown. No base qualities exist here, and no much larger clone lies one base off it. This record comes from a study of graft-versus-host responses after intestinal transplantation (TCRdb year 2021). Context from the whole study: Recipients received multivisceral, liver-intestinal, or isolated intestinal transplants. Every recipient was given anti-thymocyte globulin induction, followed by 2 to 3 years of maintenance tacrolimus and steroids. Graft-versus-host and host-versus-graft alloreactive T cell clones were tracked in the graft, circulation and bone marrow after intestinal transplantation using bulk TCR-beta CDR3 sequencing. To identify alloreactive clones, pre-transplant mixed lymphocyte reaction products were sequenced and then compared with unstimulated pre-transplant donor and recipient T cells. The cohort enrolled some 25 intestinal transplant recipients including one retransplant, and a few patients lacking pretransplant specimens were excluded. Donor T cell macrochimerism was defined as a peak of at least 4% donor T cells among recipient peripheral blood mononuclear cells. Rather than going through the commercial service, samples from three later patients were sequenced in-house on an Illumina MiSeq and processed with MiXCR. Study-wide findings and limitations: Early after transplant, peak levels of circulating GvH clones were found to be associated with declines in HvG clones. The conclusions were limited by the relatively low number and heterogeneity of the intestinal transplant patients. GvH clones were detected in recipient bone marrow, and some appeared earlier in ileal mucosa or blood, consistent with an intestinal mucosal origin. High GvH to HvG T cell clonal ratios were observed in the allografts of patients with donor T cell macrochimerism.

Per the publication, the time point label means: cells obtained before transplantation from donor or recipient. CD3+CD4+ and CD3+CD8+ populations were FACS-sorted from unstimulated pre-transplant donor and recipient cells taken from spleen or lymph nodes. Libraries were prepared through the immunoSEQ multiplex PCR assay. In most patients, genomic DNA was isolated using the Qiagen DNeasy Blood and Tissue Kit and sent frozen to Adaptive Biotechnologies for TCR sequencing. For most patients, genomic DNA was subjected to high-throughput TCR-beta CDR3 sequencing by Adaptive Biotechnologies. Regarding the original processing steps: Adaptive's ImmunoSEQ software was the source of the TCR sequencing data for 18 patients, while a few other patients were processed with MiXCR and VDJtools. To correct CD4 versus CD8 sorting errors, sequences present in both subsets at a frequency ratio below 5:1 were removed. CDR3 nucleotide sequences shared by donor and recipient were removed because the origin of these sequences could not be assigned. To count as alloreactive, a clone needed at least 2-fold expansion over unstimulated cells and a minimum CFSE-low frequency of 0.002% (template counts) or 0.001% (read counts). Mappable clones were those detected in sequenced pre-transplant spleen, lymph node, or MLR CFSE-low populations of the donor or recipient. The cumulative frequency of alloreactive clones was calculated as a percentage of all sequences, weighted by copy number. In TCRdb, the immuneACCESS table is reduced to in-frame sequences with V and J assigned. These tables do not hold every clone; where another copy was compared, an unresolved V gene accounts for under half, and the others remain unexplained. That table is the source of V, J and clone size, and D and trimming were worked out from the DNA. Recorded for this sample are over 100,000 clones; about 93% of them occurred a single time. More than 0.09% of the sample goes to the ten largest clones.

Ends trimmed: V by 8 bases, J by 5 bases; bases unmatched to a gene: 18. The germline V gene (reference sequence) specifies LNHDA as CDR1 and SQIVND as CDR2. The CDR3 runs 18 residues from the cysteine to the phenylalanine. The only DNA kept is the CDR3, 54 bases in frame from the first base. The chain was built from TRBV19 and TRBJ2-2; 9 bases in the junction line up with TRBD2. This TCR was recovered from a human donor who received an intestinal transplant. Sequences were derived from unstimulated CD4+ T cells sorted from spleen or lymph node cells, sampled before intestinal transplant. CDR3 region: CASGASGGLALGTGELFF. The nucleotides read TGTGCCAGTGGCGCGTCGGGGGGACTAGCACTAGGGACCGGGGAGCTGTTTTTT.